A selection of T cell receptor beta chains follows, all from one sample in a study of cytomegalovirus exposure and HLA in healthy donors. The data were produced by immunoSEQ multiplex PCR, yet TCRdb's version contains in-frame clones alone and is incomplete. This sample's table reports some 180,000 clones. Sequenced sample: PBMCs. These receptors all stem from a man aged 25-40 years in good health and CMV-seronegative. Each CDR3 is given with its conserved first and last residue. A D gene is named only where the DNA matches it firmly.

>NA|TRBV14|TRBJ2-7
TGTGCCAGCAGCGTCCAGGGGATCGAGCAGTACTTC
CASSVQGIEQYF
>TRBD2|TRBV7-3|TRBJ2-7
TGTGCCAGCAGCCAGACTAGCGGGAGCACCTACGAGCAGTACTTC
CASSQTSGSTYEQYF
>TRBD1|TRBV7-9|TRBJ1-1
TGTGCCAGCAGCCCGCAGGGGGCAACTGAAGCTTTCTTT
CASSPQGATEAFF
>NA|TRBV30|TRBJ1-1
TGTGCCTGGACCTGGCGGATAAACACTGAAGCTTTCTTT
CAWTWRINTEAFF
>TRBD2|TRBV7-7|TRBJ2-1
TGTGCCAGCAGCTTAAGGCTAGCGGGACTGAATGAGCAGTTCTTC
CASSLRLAGLNEQFF
>NA|TRBV6-5|TRBJ1-5
TGTGCCAGCAGTTTAAATAGCAATCAGCCCCAGCATTTT
CASSLNSNQPQHF
>TRBD1|TRBV4-1|TRBJ2-7
TGCGCCAGCAGCCAAACCGGGACAGGGGTTTACGAGCAGTACTTC
CASSQTGTGVYEQYF
>TRBD2|TRBV10-3|TRBJ2-7
TGTGCCATCAGTGAGGGCCAAACTAGCGGGAGGCACTACGAGCAGTACTTC
CAISEGQTSGRHYEQYF
>TRBD2|TRBV30|TRBJ2-1
TGTGCCTGGAGTGTACCAACTAGCGGCTACAATGAGCAGTTCTTC
CAWSVPTSGYNEQFF
>TRBD1|TRBV4-2|TRBJ1-3
TGTGCCAGCAGCCAGAACGCCGGGACAGAACAAAACACCATATATTTT
CASSQNAGTEQNTIYF
>NA|TRBV2|TRBJ1-2
TGTGCCAGCACTGTCCTGGGCCACTATGGCTACACCTTC
CASTVLGHYGYTF
>NA|TRBV6-5|TRBJ1-2
TGTGCCAGCAGTTACTCTTTAGAGGCGCCGAATGGCTACACCTTC
CASSYSLEAPNGYTF
>NA|TRBV4-2|TRBJ1-1
TGTGCCAGCAGCCAACTTCTCGGGGATAACACTGAAGCTTTCTTT
CASSQLLGDNTEAFF
>NA|TRBV30|TRBJ1-2
TGTGCCTGGAGTGCCTGGGGCGGCTACACCTTC
CAWSAWGGYTF
>TRBD1|TRBV9|TRBJ1-2
TGTGCCAGCAGCGTAGCCCCGGACAGGGTCTATGGCTACACCTTC
CASSVAPDRVYGYTF
>TRBD2|TRBV7-2|TRBJ2-1
TGTGCCAGCAGCTTCAACGGGGGGACTAACTACAATGAGCAGTTCTTC
CASSFNGGTNYNEQFF
>NA|TRBV5-1|TRBJ1-3
TGCGCCAGCAGCTTGCACGGTTCTCTGGTGAACACCATATATTTT
CASSLHGSLVNTIYF
>TRBD2|TRBV27|TRBJ2-5
TGTGCCAGCAGTACTAGCGGGGGGGCCCGAGAGACCCAGTACTTC
CASSTSGGARETQYF
>NA|TRBV7-7|TRBJ2-5
TGTGCCAGCAGCCCTAGCGCAGGGTACCAAGAGACCCAGTACTTC
CASSPSAGYQETQYF
>TRBD1|TRBV28|TRBJ1-1
TGTGCCAGCAGTTTACACCCAGGGACAGTTAACACTGAAGCTTTCTTT
CASSLHPGTVNTEAFF
>NA|TRBV5-1|TRBJ2-7
TGCGCCAGCAGCTCGCGGTCCTCGGAGCAGTACTTC
CASSSRSSEQYF
>NA|TRBV30|TRBJ2-5
TGTGCCTGGAGTGTAGCTGGCGGCGGACAAGAGACCCAGTACTTC
CAWSVAGGGQETQYF
>TRBD1|TRBV11-3|TRBJ1-3
TGTGCCAGCAGCCCGGGGACAGGGGACCCCTCTGGAAACACCATATATTTT
CASSPGTGDPSGNTIYF
>TRBD2|TRBV7-3|TRBJ2-3
TGTGCCAGCAGCCGCGGGACTAGCGGGAGAAAGGGCACAGATACGCAGTATTTT
CASSRGTSGRKGTDTQYF
>NA|TRBV6-5|TRBJ2-2
TGTGCCAGCAGTTACGGGGACATGAGGGGAGCGGGAAAGCTGTTTTTT
CASSYGDMRGAGKLFF
>TRBD1|TRBV11-2|TRBJ1-3
TGTGCCAGCAGAGAGCGGACAGGGTCGAGCTCTGGAAACACCATATATTTT
CASRERTGSSSGNTIYF
>TRBD1|TRBV6-6|TRBJ1-5
TGTGCCAGCAGGTCTGGGACAGGGGGCAATCAGCCCCAGCATTTT
CASRSGTGGNQPQHF
>TRBD1|TRBV7-2|TRBJ2-5
TGTGCCAGCAGCACCAGGACAGGGGAGGAAGAGACCCAGTACTTC
CASSTRTGEEETQYF
>NA|TRBV25-1|TRBJ1-1
TGTGCCAGCAGTGATCGGCAGCAGGGCTACACTGAAGCTTTCTTT
CASSDRQQGYTEAFF